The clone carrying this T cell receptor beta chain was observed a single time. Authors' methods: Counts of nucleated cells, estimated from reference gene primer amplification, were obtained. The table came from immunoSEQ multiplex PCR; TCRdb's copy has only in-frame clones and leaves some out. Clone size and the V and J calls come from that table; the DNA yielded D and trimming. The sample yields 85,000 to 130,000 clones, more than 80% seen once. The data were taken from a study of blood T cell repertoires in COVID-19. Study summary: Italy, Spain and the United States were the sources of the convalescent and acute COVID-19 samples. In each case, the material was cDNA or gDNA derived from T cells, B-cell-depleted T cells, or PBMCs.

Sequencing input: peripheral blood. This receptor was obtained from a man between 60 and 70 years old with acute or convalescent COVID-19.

DNA for the CDR3: TGCAGCGTTGTAGGACAGGGAGGTTTGAACACTGAAGCTTTCTTT. This sequence encodes CSVVGQGGLNTEAFF. V usage is TRBV29-1 and J usage is TRBJ1-1; 8 bases map to TRBD1. V was pared by 4 bases and J by 0 bases, with 7 bases of the junction left unmatched. Germline V CDR1 and CDR2: SQVTM, ANQGSEA. CDR3 length: 15 amino acids.